This T cell receptor beta chain was sequenced during a study of human T cells and chemical hapten exposure. TCRdb called the RACE reads again in MiXCR, with one record for every CDR3 protein. Of approximately 80,000 distinct CDR3 sequences listed, around 10% are singletons. Germline loops: CDR1 SGHVS, CDR2 FNYEAQ. Losses at the gene ends were 5 bases for V and 6 bases for J; bases not matched to a gene: 4. The length of the CDR3 is 14 residues. This clonotype is termed medium-sized (0.01 to 0.1%). Time point specified: patch test 1, 2 weeks after DPC sensitization. Specified treatment: therapeutic diphenylcyclopropenone sensitization with weekly scalp DPC.

This sequence was found in a woman between 50 and 59 years old with alopecia areata. Some clones in this sample may be carry-over from other donors' samples. The sample here was whole blood, taken in connection with sensitization to the hapten diphenylcyclopropenone (DPC). The chain uses TRBV7-6 and TRBJ1-2; 12 positions agree with TRBD1. CDR3 bases: TGTGCCAGCAGCGGCGGGACAGGGGGCGATGGCTACACCTTC. This gives the protein CASSGGTGGDGYTF.